This entry concerns a single T cell receptor beta chain. It has no known antigen specificity. No much larger clone is present one base from it, and per-base qualities are unavailable. The sample belongs to a study of cytomegalovirus exposure and HLA in healthy donors (dated by TCRdb to 2016 to 2017). Background for the entire study: An earlier analysis of more than 550 of the donors reported 250 to 300 Gb of sequence data and approximately 120 million unique TCR beta sequences obtained from around 170 million T cells. An early release that covered about 600 HLA-typed donors contained approximately 300 gigabases of sequencing data and some 87 million unique TCR sequences. Among the approximately 400 genotyped donors, about 83% belonged to the genetic ancestry cluster associated with self-reported Caucasian donors. The aim of the study was to test whether cataloging public T cell receptors could identify signatures of past pathogen exposure. Using immunosequencing, the study profiled T cell repertoires from 500 to 800 subjects and related those repertoires to cytomegalovirus serostatus. A separate validation cohort of 100 to 150 different subjects was used in addition to the approximately 700-subject first cohort. High-throughput TCR immunosequencing, statistical association of individual TCRs with disease status, and machine learning were combined to predict cytomegalovirus infection status. A later analysis re-analyzed previously published TCR beta repertoires from 666 donors and added high-resolution HLA genotyping to study TCR occurrence patterns. Rather than using new phenotypic data, the later analysis identified candidate immune exposures from TCR beta sequences and from how often those sequences occurred across donors. An earlier analysis of fewer than 700 of the donors applied high-throughput TCR beta sequencing to assess whether each TCR beta V gene segment acted as functional or pseudogenic. Donor age, sex, ethnicity and CMV serostatus were collected together with the repertoire data. A later genetic analysis took genome-wide SNP genotypes for about 65% of the 666 donors and used that subset as a discovery cohort. All discovery cohort repertoires had been generated on a single sequencing platform. Class I and class II HLA loci were covered by the typing at four-digit resolution. Typing coverage differed by locus: A, B, C, DRB1 and DQB1 were typed in about 629-630 donors, DQA1 in about 500, DPA1 in some 600, and DPB1 in approximately 450. Because of strong linkage in the cohort, a handful of DR-DQ haplotypes were treated as single units for association and clustering. Across approximately 420 genotyped donors of the cohort, an average of roughly 200,000 unique TCR beta nucleotide sequences per donor were sequenced, and roughly a sixth of those sequences were non-productive.

Library preparation was by the immunoSEQ multiplex PCR assay. For the multiplex PCR, a mixture combining 60 forward primers for TCR Vbeta segments and 13 reverse primers for TCR Jbeta segments was used. A multiplex PCR assay on genomic DNA amplified the CDR3 region of rearranged TCR beta genes. The amplified TCR beta libraries were sequenced on the Illumina HiSeq System as 87-base-pair reads. The paper's processing steps were these. In a later analysis, roughly 80 million unique TCR beta chains were counted across the approximately 670 repertoires, and around 10 million of these chains were shared by at least two donors. A nearest-neighbor algorithm error-corrected the raw reads and collapsed the reads into unique sequences, merging closely related sequences to remove PCR and sequencing errors. V, D and J gene segments were assigned by aligning CDR3 sequences to IMGT reference sequences. For a sequence to be retained, a match of at least six nucleotides was required to both a V gene segment and a J gene segment. A rearrangement counted as productive if the CDR3 had no stop codons and remained in frame with V and J, and every other rearrangement counted as non-productive. CDR3 was defined by IMGT convention, running from the second conserved V-encoded cysteine to the conserved J-encoded phenylalanine. The earlier analysis of 450 to 750 of the donors excluded any sequence lacking an unambiguous match to a single V gene segment. In an earlier analysis of approximately 550 of the donors, V segments were called functional above 56.7% productive rearrangements and were called segregating when the between-donor standard deviation exceeded 5%. A statistical classification framework was built for diagnosing cytomegalovirus status from the catalog of TCR beta chain sequences. A later analysis assigned V and J genes by comparing TCR nucleotide sequences with IMGT/GENE-DB human TR gene sequences. The TCRdist pipeline was used in a later analysis to assign CDR3 sequences and most-parsimonious VDJ recombination scenarios. A later analysis defined each TCR beta chain by its CDR3 amino acid sequence plus V-gene family, and excluded reads lacking a unique V-gene family. In a later analysis, 450 to 600 highly shared, low-generation-probability nucleotide sequences were removed to address suspected cross-contamination and a sequencing artifact. In a later analysis, a clonal expansion index was calculated for each public chain from normalized within-repertoire ranks of inferred template counts. In a later analysis, generation probabilities were computed with a VDJ recombination model fitted to out-of-frame rearrangements, and the resulting probabilities were checked against IGoR. In a later analysis, TCR-TCR, TCR-HLA and TCR-CMV co-occurrence was scored with hypergeometric tests, and a repertoire-size bias correction was applied to TCR pairs. In a later analysis, false discovery rates were estimated by permuting HLA or CMV assignments 20 times. In a later analysis, co-occurring TCRs were grouped using DBSCAN, and TCRdist sequence similarity was added for clustering within HLA-allele-positive subsets. Repertoires with fewer than 30,000 or more than 120,000 public chains were left out of co-occurrence clustering, as were about five repertoires with anomalous nucleotide sharing. This immuneACCESS table, as held by TCRdb, lists in-frame sequences with V and J called but not all clones. Of the missing ones, under half trace to an unresolved V gene in checked studies; the others have no known cause. V and J calls plus clone size are reproduced from that table; the DNA served to infer D and trimming. This sample lists 100,000 to 150,000 clones; around 80% were detected once. The ten largest clonotypes hold approximately 1.2% of the sample.

General conclusions and limits of the study: It was suggested by the authors that the approach could potentially be generalized to other disease states and immunological phenotypes. Because some donors lacked HLA typing at each locus, the association tests relied only on the typed subset. In a later genetic analysis, fewer N-insertions in productive TCRs were reported among donors in an Asian-associated ancestry cluster than the roughly 670-donor mean. In a later analysis, HLA-associated TCR beta chains were found to be more clonally expanded and to have lower generation probabilities than equally common non-associated chains. Three of the identified cytomegalovirus-associated TCR beta chains were confirmed in vitro to be specific for cytomegalovirus antigens. In the study, approximately 160 TCR beta chains were listed as associated with cytomegalovirus. Some IMGT-functional V segments, including TRBV6-2 and TRBV6-3, could not be told apart with the 87-base-pair reads, so those segments were excluded. In a later analysis, most CMV-associated TCR beta chains were found to appear HLA-restricted, with HLA associations seemingly driven largely by CMV exposure. A later analysis found that TCR association rates varied across HLA loci, with DRB1 alleles showing the most associated TCRs and HLA-C alleles the fewest. When HLA alleles, especially DR and DQ, strongly co-occurred, attributing TCR associations to individual alleles was difficult. In a later genetic analysis, a missense DCLRE1C variant was associated with V-gene and J-gene trimming of TCR beta chains, and the association was replicated in an independent cohort. A further reported finding was that TCR beta sequences accurately predicted the HLA-A and HLA-B alleles for most subjects in the first cohort. This cohort had only TCR beta chains sequenced, and the lack of alpha or paired-chain data limited which features could be detected. Correlated functional status among segregating V segments might reflect linkage disequilibrium, but an unknown experimental factor could not be ruled out. At a false discovery rate of 0.05, a later analysis linked under 20,000 TCR beta sequences to specific HLA alleles. The only immune exposure information available for the cohort was CMV serostatus. The earlier analysis of approximately 560 of the donors excluded approximately 15 rarely observed V segments, including chromosome 9 orphons, because counts were too low. In both the original and validation cohorts, the classifier was reported to diagnose cytomegalovirus status with high specificity and sensitivity. Roughly uniform sequencing depth across donors was assumed in presence/absence analyses, although this assumption may not hold. In a later analysis, several top co-occurrence clusters were reported to appear linked to parvovirus B19, influenza, CMV and Epstein-Barr virus. The sequencing pipeline was judged likely to have produced a cluster of highly shared sequence variants as a technical artifact. In an earlier analysis of under 600 of the donors, most TCR beta V segments were observed in productive rearrangements about 87% or about 30% of the time, broadly matching IMGT annotations. Most TCR sequences were observed very rarely across donors, whereas some public TCRs were present in many individuals.

Trimming removed 3 bases from V and 11 bases from J, leaving 13 bases between the germline ends. CDR1 and CDR2 were assigned from the germline V gene as SQVTM and ANQGSEA. The CDR3 measures 11 amino acids from cysteine to phenylalanine. Just the 33-base CDR3 DNA is kept, in frame starting at base 1. In total, 630 or so healthy bone marrow donors made up the cohort. At the time of sampling, all cohort members were nominally healthy, though unrecorded immune exposures were likely present. The donor was CMV seronegative and belonged to the group of 352 seronegative cohort members. A peripheral blood sample was provided by each donor, and peripheral blood mononuclear cells were used for TCR beta sequencing. Genomic DNA was extracted from the blood cell samples with the Qiagen DNeasy Blood Extraction Kit.

Sample: PBMCs. Recombination linked TRBV29-1 to TRBJ1-1; the D gene is not confidently resolved. This receptor was identified in a female donor in good health and CMV-seronegative. The bases read TGCAGCGTTGAGGTCGGCGCTAGGGCTTTCTTT. It translates as CSVEVGARAFF.